The rows below give T cell receptor beta chains drawn from one sample of a study of T-cell reconstitution after alpha-beta-depleted transplantation in children. TCRdb passed the PCR reads through MiXCR, listing each CDR3 protein once. Of around 420,000 distinct CDR3 sequences listed, 16% are singletons. The sample was PBMCs, mostly from graft donor cells, taken 360 days after TCRalphabeta/CD19-depleted stem cell transplant. These receptors all stem from a boy under three years old who had a stem cell transplant for Wiskott-Aldrich syndrome, so the T cells may come from the graft donor. CDR3s include the opening cysteine and the closing phenylalanine or tryptophan. A D gene is named only where the DNA matches it firmly. Clone sizes are given selectively: once, few, many, or a class where the clone is expanded.

DNA,CDR3,V,D,size,J
TGTGCCAGCAGCGTAGGCCCCATGGGCACAGATACGCAGTATTTT,CASSVGPMGTDTQYF,TRBV9,-,-,TRBJ2-3
TGTGCCAGCAGCCCCCGGACTAGCCCTTACGAGCAGTACTTC,CASSPRTSPYEQYF,TRBV7-9,TRBD2,many,TRBJ2-7
TGCAGTGCTTCGAGCGGGAGAACCTACGAGCAGTACTTC,CSASSGRTYEQYF,TRBV20-1,TRBD2,-,TRBJ2-7
TGTGCCAGCAGTGGACTAAAGGGGACAGGGAAAGGCTACGAGCAGTACTTC,CASSGLKGTGKGYEQYF,TRBV27,TRBD1,few,TRBJ2-7
TGTGCCAGCAGCTTAGCGGGTCCCCTGAGTGCAGATACGCAGTATTTT,CASSLAGPLSADTQYF,TRBV7-9,-,-,TRBJ2-3
TGTGCCAGCAGTTACGTCGGGGCCACTGAAGCTTTCTTT,CASSYVGATEAFF,TRBV6-5,-,-,TRBJ1-1
TGTGCCAGCAGCTTGTCACAGGGAAACGAGCAGTACTTC,CASSLSQGNEQYF,TRBV7-9,-,few,TRBJ2-7
TGTGCCAGCACTACTGACAGACAGGCCTTGGCCTACGAGCAGTACTTC,CASTTDRQALAYEQYF,TRBV28,-,few,TRBJ2-7
TGCAGCGTTTCGTCTAGTAGCGAGCAGTACTTC,CSVSSSSEQYF,TRBV29-1,-,few,TRBJ2-7
TGTGCCAGCAGTCCGTCTAGCGGGGACTCCTACAATGAGCAGTTCTTC,CASSPSSGDSYNEQFF,TRBV27,TRBD2,-,TRBJ2-1
TGTGCCAGCTCACCCGTAACGTGGAATATAGCCAACGTCCTGACTTTC,CASSPVTWNIANVLTF,TRBV18,-,few,TRBJ2-6
TGTGCCAGCAGCTTGAACGGGGGGACAGATACGCAGTATTTT,CASSLNGGTDTQYF,TRBV5-4,TRBD2,-,TRBJ2-3
TGTGCCAGCAGCAGTTTTGCGGGAGCCTACAATGAGCAGTTCTTC,CASSSFAGAYNEQFF,TRBV14,TRBD2,few,TRBJ2-1
TGTGCCAGCAGCTTACTAAGAAACACCATATATTTT,CASSLLRNTIYF,TRBV11-3,-,-,TRBJ1-3
TGTGCCATCAGTGACGGACCCGCTTGGGGAGAGACCCAGTACTTC,CAISDGPAWGETQYF,TRBV10-3,-,-,TRBJ2-5
TGTGCCAGCAGACCAGCGGCTTGGCTAGCGGAGAAAGAGACCCAGTACTTC,CASRPAAWLAEKETQYF,TRBV7-9,TRBD2,-,TRBJ2-5
TGTGCCAGCACCCCAAGGAGGGAAGGCTACACCTTC,CASTPRREGYTF,TRBV7-9,-,-,TRBJ1-2
TGTGCCAGCAGCCAAGGTCCGGGGGCGCGGGAAAAACTGTTTTTT,CASSQGPGAREKLFF,TRBV3-1,-,-,TRBJ1-4
TGTGCCAGCAGCATCTGGACTAGCGGGAGCAATGAGCAGTTCTTC,CASSIWTSGSNEQFF,TRBV7-9,TRBD2,many,TRBJ2-1
TGTGCCAGCAGCGAACAGGAGGGGGGAAAACTGTTTTTT,CASSEQEGGKLFF,TRBV7-9,-,-,TRBJ1-4
TGTGCCAGCAGCGCTCCGAGGGCATTTAAAGAGACCCAGTACTTC,CASSAPRAFKETQYF,TRBV5-5,-,few,TRBJ2-5
TGTGCCAGCAGCGAACCAGGGGCCGGGGAGCTGTTTTTT,CASSEPGAGELFF,TRBV7-9,-,-,TRBJ2-2
TGTGCCAGCAGCTTGACAGCCAAATTCAATCAGCCCCAGCATTTT,CASSLTAKFNQPQHF,TRBV5-6,-,few,TRBJ1-5
TGCAGCGTTGGAGTGCAGTTCTTC,CSVGVQFF,TRBV29-1,-,-,TRBJ2-1
TGCAGTGCTAGCACAGCGGGACAGGGGGCTGGTGAGCAGTTCTTC,CSASTAGQGAGEQFF,TRBV20-1,TRBD1,many,TRBJ2-1
TGTGCCACCAGTGACTTAGCGGGAAGACCCAATGAGCAGTTCTTC,CATSDLAGRPNEQFF,TRBV24-1,TRBD2,-,TRBJ2-1
TGTGCAAGCAGAGGGGGGGCTAAGGCCAAAAACATTCAGTACTTC,CASRGGAKAKNIQYF,TRBV12-3/TRBV12-4,-,-,TRBJ2-4
TGTGCCAGCAGTTTAGGAGGAGACGAGCAGTACTTC,CASSLGGDEQYF,TRBV7-9,-,many,TRBJ2-7
TGTGCCAGCAGCCATTTGATAGCGGGGAGCACAGATACGCAGTATTTT,CASSHLIAGSTDTQYF,TRBV4-2,TRBD2,-,TRBJ2-3
TGTGCCACCAGTGATTTACCGCCGAGGGGAGAGCAGTACTTC,CATSDLPPRGEQYF,TRBV24-1,-,many,TRBJ2-7
TGCAGCGTTCGAAGGGGGCCCAATGAGCAGTTCTTC,CSVRRGPNEQFF,TRBV29-1,TRBD1,-,TRBJ2-1
TGTGCCAGCAGCCGTCGGCCGGGACCCATCGGAGAGACCCAGTACTTC,CASSRRPGPIGETQYF,TRBV14,-,-,TRBJ2-5
TGTGCCAGCAGTGGGGGGTACTACGAGCAGTACTTC,CASSGGYYEQYF,TRBV2,-,once,TRBJ2-7
TGTGCCAGCAGTTTACCTTCAGGGGGCAAAGAGACCCAGTACTTC,CASSLPSGGKETQYF,TRBV12-3/TRBV12-4,TRBD1,many,TRBJ2-5
TGTGCCAGCAGTCTGGGCAAAGGAGGAGAGACCCAGTACTTC,CASSLGKGGETQYF,TRBV12-3/TRBV12-4,-,-,TRBJ2-5
TGTGCCAGCGGCTCTAGCGGGAGTTTAACCGGGGAGCTGTTTTTT,CASGSSGSLTGELFF,TRBV12-3/TRBV12-4,TRBD2,few,TRBJ2-2
TGTGCCAGCAGCTTAGTAGGTCGGGCCCCTAACAATGAGCAGTTCTTC,CASSLVGRAPNNEQFF,TRBV7-2,-,few,TRBJ2-1
TGCGCCAGCAGTCTTGGGAGTACTGGGGACTCCTACGAGCAGTACTTC,CASSLGSTGDSYEQYF,TRBV5-1,-,many,TRBJ2-7
TGCAGCGTTGATGGGAGCGGACTGGGGGGTGAGCAGTTCTTC,CSVDGSGLGGEQFF,TRBV29-1,-,-,TRBJ2-1
TGCGCCAGCAGCTTGCAAAGGCGAGAGGAAGAGACCCAGTACTTC,CASSLQRREEETQYF,TRBV5-1,-,-,TRBJ2-5
TGTGCCATCGGAGACAGGGGGAAAAAAGATACGCAGTATTTT,CAIGDRGKKDTQYF,TRBV10-3,TRBD1,-,TRBJ2-3
TGTGCCAGCAGCCCTGAGCAGTTCTTC,CASSPEQFF,TRBV6-2/TRBV6-3,-,once,TRBJ2-1
TGTGCCAGCAGTCCCCGGACCACTCCGGTGGTGGGCATTCAGTACTTC,CASSPRTTPVVGIQYF,TRBV7-2,-,-,TRBJ2-4
TGTACCAGCAGTCCCTCGAATATAGACAGGCCCACGCTACGAGAACAGTACTTC,CTSSPSNIDRPTLREQYF,TRBV2,-,once,TRBJ2-7
TGTGCCAGCAGCTATGGACAGGGAAGGTCCCGAGGGACCGGGGAGCTGTTTTTT,CASSYGQGRSRGTGELFF,TRBV5-5,TRBD1,few,TRBJ2-2
TGTGCCAGCAGTCCCTCGACTAGCGGGAGGGGAGAGCAGTTCTTC,CASSPSTSGRGEQFF,TRBV6-5,TRBD2,-,TRBJ2-1
TGCGCCAGCAGCTTGGTGGCCCCGGGACTAGCGGGTTTGAACACGCAGTATTTT,CASSLVAPGLAGLNTQYF,TRBV5-1,TRBD2,few,TRBJ2-3
TGTGCCAGCAGCCAAGTGATTGGGGGGAGCACTGAAGCTTTCTTT,CASSQVIGGSTEAFF,TRBV14,-,-,TRBJ1-1
TGTGCCAGCAGTTTAGACCTTACGGGAGGAAGGGGTGAGCAGTTCTTC,CASSLDLTGGRGEQFF,TRBV12-3/TRBV12-4,TRBD2,-,TRBJ2-1
TGCGCCAGCAGCCAAGTCCCCCCGGGACAGGGGACCTCCTACGAGCAGTACTTC,CASSQVPPGQGTSYEQYF,TRBV4-1,TRBD1,few,TRBJ2-7
TGTGCCATCAGTGAGGGACCGCAAAAAGAGACCCAGTACTTC,CAISEGPQKETQYF,TRBV10-3,-,many,TRBJ2-5
TGTGCCAGCAGTTTAAGAAAGAGGAGCTCTGGGGCCAACGTCCTGACTTTC,CASSLRKRSSGANVLTF,TRBV28,-,-,TRBJ2-6
TGTGCCAGCAGCCCCGACAGGGCCACCTACGAGCAGTACTTC,CASSPDRATYEQYF,TRBV7-6,TRBD1,-,TRBJ2-7
TGTGCCAGCAGCTTAGCGCACACGAGGGATGGCTACGAGCAGTACTTC,CASSLAHTRDGYEQYF,TRBV7-6,-,few,TRBJ2-7
TGCGCCAGCAGCCAAGATAGGGCGGCTGGGGCCAACGTCCTGACTTTC,CASSQDRAAGANVLTF,TRBV4-3,-,-,TRBJ2-6